This entry features one TCR beta chain sequence. CDR1 and CDR2 (germline): MNHEY, SVGEGT. Trimming cost V 2 bases and J 8 bases; bases outside gene matches: 8. This CDR3 is built from 15 residues. The entry originates in a study of blood T cell repertoires in COVID-19. Original handling: Nucleated cell counts were estimated from reference gene primer amplification. Data came from immunoSEQ multiplex PCR; TCRdb stores just in-frame clones and leaves some out. V and J calls plus clone size are reproduced from that table; the DNA served to infer D and trimming. The repertoire holds 200,000 to 300,000 clones, with approximately 86% as singletons.

This clonotype was obtained from a man under 40 with active or convalescent COVID-19. V is TRBV6-2 or TRBV6-3 and J is TRBJ2-1, with TRBD2 identical over 8 bases. Sequencing input: peripheral blood. The CDR3 region is CASSYDGGAYYEQFF. The CDR3 nucleotides are TGTGCCAGCAGTTACGACGGGGGGGCCTATTATGAGCAGTTCTTC.